This paragraph reports one T cell receptor (beta chain). Antigen: not known. Time point noted: cycle 4 day 1 (C4D1), after 6 weeks of nivolumab. Every patient was affected by relapse after autologous stem cell transplantation, while exposure to brentuximab vedotin was not uniform. PBMCs, once thawed, yielded CD8+ T cells isolated by magnetic negative selection. The study recorded best responses of complete response, partial response or progressive disease. This specimen comes from a study of PD-1 blockade in classical Hodgkin lymphoma. Study-wide points: Why repertoires differed is undefined; disease activity or prior therapy possibly contributed. By C4D1 there was a significant rise in CD4+ TCR diversity but not in CD8+ TCR diversity.

The assay was immunoSEQ multiplex PCR, and TCRdb's table has in-frame clones only and misses some. This sample has 15,000 to 25,000 clones, with about 80% found just once. The CDR3 is 13 amino acids. The germline CDR1 and CDR2 sequences are MDHEN and SYDVKM. The trim removed 9 bases at V and 2 bases at J, leaving 2 bases unmatched. This receptor was obtained from a human donor with classical Hodgkin lymphoma. This material consisted of CD8+ T cells from blood, taken before the fourth cycle of nivolumab. The chain couples TRBV28 to TRBJ2-7; TRBD2 agrees at 12 bases. DNA of the CDR3: TGTGCCAGTCGACTAGCGGGGGCCTACGAGCAGTACTTC. As protein: CASRLAGAYEQYF.